This T cell receptor (beta chain) stems from a study of OX40 agonist ivuxolimab in advanced cancers. Generated by immunoSEQ multiplex PCR, the TCRdb table keeps only in-frame clones and is missing some. The sample includes 65,000 to 85,000 clones, around 92% of them seen just once. V was trimmed by 5 bases and J by 7 bases, leaving 12 bases between them. The CDR3 extends over 12 amino acids. Per the germline V gene, CDR1 is MNHEY and CDR2 is SVGAGI. The source is an adult with an advanced solid tumor such as melanoma, head and neck, liver or kidney cancer. The rearrangement links TRBV6-5 to TRBJ2-7; no clear D. The specimen comprised CD4+ or CD8+ T cells sorted from blood, sampled in a trial of the OX40 agonist ivuxolimab. Here the CDR3 reads CASSPSTREQYF. The CDR3 DNA follows: TGTGCCAGCAGTCCAAGCACGAGGGAGCAGTACTTC.